These 26 T cell receptor beta chains came from one sample sequenced in a study of response to subunit inactivated influenza vaccine. Via MiXCR, TCRdb re-called the RT-PCR reads, giving one row per CDR3 protein. The sample lists around 790,000 distinct CDR3 sequences; around 20% were seen once. This material consisted of PBMCs from blood, taken around 5 days after vaccination. The receptors were sampled from a man in his fifties who received an inactivated influenza vaccine.

This clonotype was recorded a few times. The chain links TRBV6-2 or TRBV6-3 to TRBJ2-1; D is undetermined. V lost 4 bases to trimming and J lost 6 bases, with 13 bases between them. This CDR3 region has 14 residues. Germline CDR1 reads MNHEY; CDR2 reads SVGEGT. In DNA form, the CDR3 reads TGTGCCAGCAGTTTTCCGGGTTGGTCCAATGAGCAGTTCTTC. Protein product: CASSFPGWSNEQFF.

The rearrangement uses TRBV5-1 and TRBJ2-3, with D possibly being TRBD2 (5 bases). Trimming removed 0 bases from V and 3 bases from J, with 14 bases in between. Germline V gives CDR1 SGHRS, CDR2 YFSETQ. The CDR3 has 16 residues. CDR3 bases: TGCGCCAGCAGCTTGGCGCTACCGGGGATAACAGATACGCAGTATTTT. Protein sequence: CASSLALPGITDTQYF.

This clonotype was seen only a few times. CDR3 nucleotides: TGTGCCAGCAGCGTGACAGGGACCCCAGCAGATACGCAGTATTTT. Amino acids: CASSVTGTPADTQYF. This chain links TRBV7-3 with TRBJ2-3; TRBD1 aligns across 7 bases. CDR1 and CDR2 (germline): SGHTA, FQGTGA. V lost 5 bases to trimming and J lost 4 bases; unmatched junction nucleotides: 9. This CDR3 spans 15 amino acids.

The V and J genes are TRBV11-2 and TRBJ2-3, with TRBD2 identical over 15 bases. There are 18 residues in the CDR3. Trimming cost V 1 base and J 6 bases; bases outside gene matches: 8. Germline V gene lookup returns CDR1 SGHAT and CDR2 FQNNGV. The CDR3 DNA sequence: TGTGCCAGCAGCTTAGGGACTAGCGGGAGGGGAGTCGGGGATACGCAGTATTTT. This codes for CASSLGTSGRGVGDTQYF.

The gene calls are TRBV19 and TRBJ2-7; no firm D call. Per germline, CDR1 LNHDA and CDR2 SQIVND (reference sequence). The CDR3 is 13 residues long. Trimming pared 5 bases from V and 4 bases from J, leaving 12 bases between. Written as DNA, the CDR3 is TGTGCCAGTAGTCCAGAGCGCAAATACGAGCAGTACTTC. It encodes CASSPERKYEQYF.

The chain couples TRBV6-2 or TRBV6-3 to TRBJ2-1; the D gene could be TRBD1 or TRBD2 (6 bases each). Germline V CDR1 and CDR2: MNHEY, SVGEGT. V was shortened by 5 bases and J by 3 bases, with 17 bases between the two germline ends. The CDR3 totals 16 residues. CDR3 sequence (DNA): TGTGCCAGCAGTCCCCTGGGGGGCGGGCTCTACAATGAGCAGTTCTTC. Its protein product is CASSPLGGGLYNEQFF.

The chain is built from TRBV10-2 and TRBJ1-1; TRBD1 is a possible D gene (5 bases). The CDR3 spans 13 residues. Germline CDR1 and CDR2: WSHSY and SAAADI. V was shortened by 6 bases and J by 4 bases, with 12 bases between the two germline ends. The CDR3 DNA reads as TGCGCCAGCAGGCGGGACCCGAGCACTGAAGCTTTCTTT. This encodes CASRRDPSTEAFF.

In its sample, this clonotype was seen a few times. The gene calls are TRBV6-1 and TRBJ2-6, with 8 bases identical to TRBD2. The CDR3 sequence is 16 residues long. Germline CDR1 is MNHNS and CDR2 is SASEGT. V dropped 5 bases and J dropped 2; count of bases not matched to a gene: 5. This CDR3 is CASSPLAGTGANVLTF. In nucleotides, the CDR3 is TGTGCCAGCAGTCCATTAGCGGGGACTGGGGCCAACGTCCTGACTTTC.

The sample holds a few counts of this clonotype. CDR3 in amino acids: CASSQEPGVTYEQYF. For the CDR3, the DNA is TGCGCCAGCAGCCAAGAACCCGGGGTAACCTACGAGCAGTACTTC. This chain uses TRBV4-3 with TRBJ2-7, with D perhaps TRBD2 (5 bases). This CDR3 has 15 amino acids. Germline V gene sequence: CDR1 LGHNA, CDR2 YSLEER. Trimming left V 0 bases short and J 2 bases short, with 11 bases between.

In its sample, this clonotype was seen many times. The genes are TRBV20-1 and TRBJ2-3, with 8 bases that match TRBD2. CDR1 and CDR2 from the germline V gene are DFQATT and SNEGSKA (reference sequence). The CDR3 totals 14 residues. J was trimmed by 3 bases and V by 2 bases; bases with no gene match: 4. The CDR3 here is CSARPLAVTDTQYF. As DNA, the CDR3 is TGCAGTGCTAGACCACTAGCGGTAACAGATACGCAGTATTTT.

This clonotype was seen a handful of times. The rearrangement uses TRBV12-3 or TRBV12-4 and TRBJ2-5, with 11 bases identical to TRBD2. This CDR3 comprises 15 residues. With 1 base clipped from V and 9 bases from J, the junction kept 7 bases outside the gene matches. The CDR3 region has the DNA TGTGCCAGCAGTTTAGATACTAGCGGGAGTCAGGCCCAGTACTTC. Protein: CASSLDTSGSQAQYF.

The table lists this clonotype with a few counts. This chain links TRBV5-1 with TRBJ2-1; 8 bases fit TRBD2. Germline CDR1 reads SGHRS; CDR2 reads YFSETQ. CDR3 length: 15 residues. V shed 4 bases, J shed 7 bases, and the junction held 10 bases outside the gene matches. CDR3 residues: CASSVGLEVGNEQFF. The CDR3 nucleotides are TGCGCCAGCAGCGTGGGACTAGAGGTGGGGAATGAGCAGTTCTTC. Combining the CDR3 with reference TRBV5-1 and TRBJ2-1 gives the whole variable domain KAGVTQTPRYLIKTRGQQVTLSCSPISGHRSVSWYQQTPGQGLQFLFEYFSETQRNKGNFPGRFSGRQFSNSRSEMNVSTLELGDSALYLCASSVGLEVGNEQFFGPGTRLTVL.

In this sample, this clonotype turned up a few times. This sequence may be a read error, since a much larger clone differs from it by one base. The genes are TRBV5-1 and TRBJ2-1; tentative D call: TRBD1 (6 bases). V was pared by 4 bases and J by 0 bases, with 8 bases between. Germline V gives CDR1 SGHRS, CDR2 YFSETQ. The CDR3 runs to 14 residues. CDR3 residues: CASSTDSSYNEQFF. The CDR3 DNA reads as TGCGCCAGCAGCACGGACAGCTCCTACAATGAGCAGTTCTTC.

The CDR3 spells CASSLPEAHEQFF. The CDR3 DNA is TGTGCCAGCAGCCTACCGGAAGCACATGAGCAGTTCTTC. The V and J genes are TRBV4-2 and TRBJ2-1; D is uncertain. CDR1 LGHNA and CDR2 YNFKEQ come from the germline V gene. This CDR3 has 13 amino acids. V dropped 4 bases and J dropped 8 bases, with 12 bases sitting between them.

This clonotype appeared a few times. The chain joins TRBV7-9 to TRBJ2-1, with D tentatively TRBD2 (6 bases). The length of the CDR3 is 13 residues. Per the germline V gene, CDR1 is SEHNR and CDR2 is FQNEAQ (reference sequence). Trimming removed 5 bases from V and 2 bases from J, with 7 bases in between. The CDR3 DNA follows: TGTGCCAGCAGCGGAGGGACCTACAATGAGCAGTTCTTC. Protein product: CASSGGTYNEQFF. Variable domain in full (rest from reference TRBV7-9 and TRBJ2-1): DTGVSQNPRHKITKRGQNVTFRCDPISEHNRLYWYRQTLGQGPEFLTYFQNEAQLEKSRLLSDRFSAERPKGSFSTLEIQRTEQGDSAMYLCASSGGTYNEQFFGPGTRLTVL.

The chain links TRBV5-1 to TRBJ2-5; 7 bases fit TRBD1. Germline values: CDR1 SGHRS, CDR2 YFSETQ. The ends lost 5 bases at V and 5 bases at J; junction bases unmatched: 6. CDR3 size: 13 residues. CDR3 DNA sequence: TGCGCCAGCAGGGCAACAGGGGCTGAGACCCAGTACTTC. Translated: CASRATGAETQYF.

There are a few counts of this clonotype. This chain uses TRBV27 with TRBJ2-7, with 7 bases matching TRBD1. The germline gives CDR1 MNHEY, CDR2 SMNVEV (reference sequence). Trimming took 6 bases from V and 6 from J; bases not matched to a gene: 5. The CDR3 is 12 amino acids. The CDR3 DNA sequence: TGTGCCAGCAGCCGACAGGGAAGCGAGCAGTACTTC. Residues: CASSRQGSEQYF.

There are a few counts of this clonotype. The chain has TRBV27 and TRBJ1-1, with 7 bases identical to TRBD1. V dropped 4 bases and J dropped 2; count of bases not matched to a gene: 7. CDR3 length equals 15 residues. CDR1 is MNHEY and CDR2 is SMNVEV in the germline V gene (reference sequence). The CDR3 nucleotides read TGTGCCAGCAGTTACCCCCGACAGGGAAACACTGAAGCTTTCTTT. It translates to CASSYPRQGNTEAFF.

This clonotype was detected only a few times. This chain connects TRBV12-3 or TRBV12-4 to TRBJ2-1; 10 positions agree with TRBD2. V lost 5 bases to trimming and J lost 6 bases; unmatched junction nucleotides: 7. The CDR3 length is 15 residues. The DNA for the CDR3 is TGTGCCAGCAGTGACACTAGCGGGATAGGCAATGAGCAGTTCTTC. This translates into CASSDTSGIGNEQFF.

In its sample, this clonotype was seen many times. The chain couples TRBV6-2 or TRBV6-3 to TRBJ1-2, with D maybe TRBD1 (5 bases). Trimming stripped 5 bases from V and 4 bases from J, with 11 bases between. Germline lookup yields CDR1 MNHEY and CDR2 SVGEGT. CDR3 length equals 13 residues. The CDR3 sequence: CASSVDSAYGYTF. The CDR3 nucleotides are TGTGCCAGCAGTGTCGACAGCGCCTATGGCTACACCTTC.

This clonotype was counted only a few times. V usage is TRBV27 and J usage is TRBJ2-1; D is possibly TRBD2 (6 bases). CDR3 size: 16 residues. CDR1 and CDR2 from the germline V gene are MNHEY and SMNVEV (reference sequence). Trimming pared 4 bases from V and 0 bases from J, leaving 13 bases between. CDR3 region: CASSWDFLSSYNEQFF. The CDR3 DNA reads as TGTGCCAGCAGTTGGGACTTTTTAAGCTCCTACAATGAGCAGTTCTTC.

This clonotype came up a few times. One end of the junction does not line up with germline, which may come from a read error. J is TRBJ2-3 and V is TRBV7-3, with no clear D. The CDR3 sequence is 15 residues long. Germline values: CDR1 SGHTA, CDR2 FQGTGA. CDR3 sequence reads: CASSVTGPRPDMQYF. The CDR3 DNA is TGTGCCAGCAGCGTGACCGGGCCCCGCCCCGATATGCAGTATTTT.

The rearrangement uses TRBV6-1 and TRBJ2-1; TRBD2 aligns across 16 bases. CDR1 is MNHNS and CDR2 is SASEGT in the germline V gene. J lost 6 bases, V lost 5 bases, and 10 bases had no gene match. The CDR3 covers 18 residues. This chain's CDR3 is CASSPKPGTSGRANEQFF. The CDR3 DNA reads TGTGCCAGCAGTCCCAAACCCGGGACTAGCGGGAGGGCCAATGAGCAGTTCTTC.

The genes are TRBV6-2 or TRBV6-3 and TRBJ2-7, with TRBD2 identical over 11 bases. Germline CDR1 and CDR2: MNHEY and SVGEGT. Trimming took 8 bases from V and 2 from J; bases not matched to a gene: 8. This CDR3 contains 15 residues. The CDR3 here is CASRLAGPDTYEQYF. The CDR3 nucleotides are TGTGCCAGCCGACTAGCGGGACCCGACACCTACGAGCAGTACTTC.

This clonotype was picked up a small number of times. The chain combines TRBV10-3 with TRBJ2-1; D is unresolved. Trimming removed 8 bases at V and 0 bases at J, with 8 bases between. CDR3 length: 13 amino acids. CDR1 and CDR2 from the germline V gene are ENHRY and SYGVKD. The CDR3, as DNA: TGTGCCATCGCCAAAAGCTCCTACAATGAGCAGTTCTTC. This sequence encodes CAIAKSSYNEQFF.

This clonotype has just a few counts. This chain connects TRBV12-3 or TRBV12-4 to TRBJ1-1; D remains unclear. V lost 3 bases, J lost 1 base, and 12 bases lay in between. The CDR3 extends over 15 amino acids. Written as DNA, the CDR3 is TGTGCCAGCAGTTTCTCGGGCGGCGCGAACACTGAAGCTTTCTTT. It specifies CASSFSGGANTEAFF.